This T cell receptor (beta chain) originates from a study of patients and donors after allogeneic stem cell transplantation. Between the trimmed V and J ends, which lost 6 bases and 2 bases, there was a span of 10 bases. Per germline, CDR1 LNHNV and CDR2 YYDKDF (reference sequence). The CDR3 spans 13 residues. TCRdb independently ran MiXCR on the RT-PCR reads; one entry per CDR3 protein. Among approximately 210,000 distinct CDR3 sequences, roughly two fifths were seen once, and the ten largest hold about 30%. The sequenced material came from blood, either unsorted or a sorted T cell fraction (not recorded which). The receptor comes from a human donor who was either an allogeneic HSCT recipient or a stem cell or donor lymphocyte infusion donor (not recorded which). It is not recorded whose cells these are; they may come from a transplant donor. The gene calls are TRBV15 and TRBJ1-1; possibly TRBD1 for D (5 bases). In DNA form, the CDR3 reads TGTGCCACCAGGCGGGACGGAAACACTGAAGCTTTCTTT. Residues: CATRRDGNTEAFF.